This entry lists 32 T cell receptor beta chains sequenced from one sample in a study of type 1 and type 2 diabetes patients. Amplification started from genomic DNA. Amplification of the beta chain CDR3 used 30 forward and 13 reverse multiplex primers. TCRdb reprocessed the multiplex PCR reads with MiXCR, giving one entry per CDR3 protein. The sample records more than 250,000 distinct CDR3 sequences, around 47% being singletons. Sample: peripheral blood mononuclear cells (PBMCs). The source is a man younger than 30 with type 2 diabetes.

A remark on this clonotype: The junction and the germline gene differ at one end; a read error may be behind it. V is TRBV19 and J is TRBJ1-1; 8 bases map to TRBD1. This CDR3 comprises 12 residues. Germline V CDR1 and CDR2: LNHDA, SQIVND (reference sequence). The CDR3, as DNA: TGTGCCAGTAACAGGGGGGAATATGAAGCTCTCTTT. This translates into CASNRGEYEALF.

The V and J genes are TRBV12-3 or TRBV12-4 and TRBJ1-2; D possibly corresponds to TRBD1 (6 bases). V lost 1 base and J lost 5, with 8 bases in between. This CDR3 has 13 amino acids. CDR3 loop: CASSLGGAYGYTF. In DNA, the CDR3 is TGTGCCAGCAGTTTAGGGGGGGCGTATGGCTACACCTTC.

The gene calls are TRBV12-3 or TRBV12-4 and TRBJ2-7; D call uncertain. This CDR3 is 14 amino acids long. V was shortened by 2 bases and J by 4 bases, with 12 bases between the two germline ends. The CDR3 loop is CASSLSVHRYEQYF. CDR3 bases: TGTGCCAGCAGTTTATCGGTTCATCGGTACGAGCAGTACTTC.

In its sample, this clonotype was seen a few times. The chain uses TRBV15 and TRBJ2-3, with 8 bases matching TRBD1. The CDR3 loop spans 14 amino acids. V was clipped by 8 bases and J by 4 bases; unmatched bases: 8. Germline CDR1 is LNHNV and CDR2 is YYDKDF (reference sequence). CDR3 DNA: TGTGCCACCTTAGGACAGGGTCGGTCAGATACGCAGTATTTT. Translating gives CATLGQGRSDTQYF.

CDR3 amino acids: CASSLVGTAYEQYF. The CDR3 coding sequence is TGTGCCAGCAGCTTAGTAGGGACGGCTTACGAGCAGTACTTC. The rearrangement joins TRBV7-6 to TRBJ2-7; D is possibly TRBD1 or TRBD2 (5 bases each). This CDR3 has 14 amino acids. Germline V gives CDR1 SGHVS, CDR2 FNYEAQ. Trimming left V 1 base short and J 4 bases short, with 11 bases between.

The chain employs TRBV28 and TRBJ2-3, with a weak D call TRBD1 (5 bases). Germline V lookup: CDR1 MDHEN, CDR2 SYDVKM. The CDR3 runs 14 residues. V gave up 2 bases and J gave up 3 bases, with 9 bases separating them. The CDR3 loop is CASSLTRDTDTQYF. The DNA for the CDR3 is TGTGCCAGCAGTTTAACCAGGGATACAGATACGCAGTATTTT.

This clonotype was seen a handful of times. The rearrangement links TRBV28 to TRBJ2-3, with a possible D match to TRBD1 (6 bases). Germline CDR1 is MDHEN and CDR2 is SYDVKM. Trimming removed 6 bases at V and 1 base at J, with 8 bases between. This CDR3 is built from 13 residues. This CDR3 reads CASSSGGTDTQYF. CDR3 sequence (DNA): TGTGCCAGCAGCTCAGGGGGCACAGATACGCAGTATTTT.

The sample holds a few counts of this clonotype. This rearrangement joins TRBV2 to TRBJ2-2, with 8 bases lining up with TRBD1. Germline V lookup: CDR1 SNHLY, CDR2 FYNNEI. The junction had 10 bases not matched to a gene; V was cut back by 11 bases and J by 5 bases. The CDR3 spans 14 residues. This chain's CDR3 is CAGSRQGNTGELFF. CDR3 DNA sequence: TGTGCCGGGTCTAGACAGGGGAATACCGGGGAGCTGTTTTTT.

CDR3 in DNA: TGTGCCACCCTATCTCAGGGGGACTCTGGAAACACCATATATTTT. Its protein product is CATLSQGDSGNTIYF. The chain employs TRBV24-1 and TRBJ1-3; 7 bases are a match to TRBD1. Trimming cost V 9 bases and J 0 bases; bases outside gene matches: 7. This CDR3 region has 15 residues. Germline loops: CDR1 KGHDR, CDR2 SFDVKD.

This rearrangement joins TRBV12-3 or TRBV12-4 to TRBJ2-7; TRBD2 matches 10 bases. CDR3 length equals 16 residues. V shed 2 bases and J 7 bases; nucleotides not matched to a gene: 11. Here the CDR3 DNA reads TGTGCCAGCAGTTTACCACCTAGCGGGGGCTTTTATGAGCAGTACTTC. Protein product: CASSLPPSGGFYEQYF.

The genes are TRBV20-1 and TRBJ2-1; 8 positions match TRBD2. This CDR3 contains 15 residues. Germline V gene sequence: CDR1 DFQATT, CDR2 SNEGSKA (reference sequence). V lost 1 base to trimming and J lost 11 bases; unmatched junction nucleotides: 13. CDR3 nucleotides: TGCAGTGCTAGAGGCAGAGGGTTAGCGGGATATAAGCAGTTCTTC. Translation gives CSARGRGLAGYKQFF.

J is TRBJ2-3 and V is TRBV7-2; D is ambiguous. This CDR3 is 14 amino acids long. Germline CDR1 and CDR2: SGHTA and FQGNSA. Trimming removed 5 bases at V and 6 bases at J, with 15 bases between. Written as DNA, the CDR3 is TGTGCCAGCAGCAAACCCCCATTGGCGGATACGCAGTATTTT. It translates to CASSKPPLADTQYF.

This clonotype has just a few counts. The J gene is TRBJ1-1, the V gene TRBV6-6; 7 bases map to TRBD1. Germline values: CDR1 MNHNY, CDR2 SVGAGI (reference sequence). Trimming at V came to 5 bases and at J to 3 bases, leaving 3 bases not matched to a gene. CDR3 length: 13 amino acids. The CDR3: CASSTRGDTEAFF. In DNA form, the CDR3 reads TGTGCCAGCAGTACCAGGGGGGACACTGAAGCTTTCTTT.

In regard to this clonotype: At one boundary the junction diverges from the germline segment, which might be a read error. This chain joins TRBV5-1 and TRBJ2-1, with D perhaps TRBD2 (5 bases). The V gene's germline CDR1 is SGHRS and CDR2 YFSETQ. CDR3 size: 14 residues. CDR3 residues: CTSSLGEIYNEQFF. CDR3 nucleotide sequence: TGCACCAGCAGCTTGGGAGAAATCTACAATGAGCAGTTCTTC.

V gene TRBV27 combines with J gene TRBJ2-7; the D call may be TRBD1 or TRBD2 (6 bases each). The CDR3 covers 13 residues. Germline CDR1 and CDR2: MNHEY and SMNVEV (reference sequence). The V end was cut by 6 bases, the J end by 6 bases, with 15 bases between. CDR3 region: CASSQGGGREQYF. The CDR3 bases are TGTGCCAGCAGCCAAGGAGGGGGACGCGAGCAGTACTTC.

Concerning this clonotype: Germline is not matched at one junction end, which may reflect a read error. The chain couples TRBV6-4 to TRBJ1-6, with no clear D. The germline V gene encodes CDR1 MRHNA and CDR2 SNTAGT. The CDR3 loop spans 13 amino acids. Here the CDR3 reads CASSQRLDSPLHF. The CDR3 DNA sequence: TGCGCCAGCAGTCAGAGACTAGATTCACCCCTCCACTTT.

V is TRBV5-1 and J is TRBJ1-2, with D possibly TRBD1 on 5 matching bases. This CDR3 contains 12 residues. The V end lost 0 bases, the J end lost 6 bases, and 6 bases lay between the germline ends. CDR1 and CDR2 (germline): SGHRS, YFSETQ. CDR3 protein: CASSLGGDGYTF. The CDR3 region has the DNA TGCGCCAGCAGCTTGGGAGGGGATGGCTACACCTTC. Full variable domain (remainder filled in from reference TRBV5-1 and TRBJ1-2): KAGVTQTPRYLIKTRGQQVTLSCSPISGHRSVSWYQQTPGQGLQFLFEYFSETQRNKGNFPGRFSGRQFSNSRSEMNVSTLELGDSALYLCASSLGGDGYTFGSGTRLTVV.

This chain links TRBV28 with TRBJ1-1, with D unresolved. There are 15 residues in the CDR3. Germline V lookup: CDR1 MDHEN, CDR2 SYDVKM. Trimming took off 3 bases at V and 0 bases at J, with 11 bases between the two ends. CDR3 amino acids: CASSLVGKMNTEAFF. Written as DNA, the CDR3 is TGTGCCAGCAGTTTGGTCGGGAAGATGAACACTGAAGCTTTCTTT.

This chain connects TRBV12-3 or TRBV12-4 to TRBJ1-2; 9 nucleotides align to TRBD1. CDR3 length: 13 amino acids. The V gene end was trimmed by 6 bases and the J gene end by 5 bases; junction bases not matched to a gene: 4. In nucleotides, the CDR3 is TGTGCCAGCAGACCCGGGACAGGGTATGGCTACACCTTC. Translated, it gives CASRPGTGYGYTF.

The rearrangement joins TRBV19 to TRBJ1-4, with D perhaps TRBD1 (6 bases). Trimming pared 3 bases from V and 5 bases from J, leaving 13 bases between. This CDR3 has 15 amino acids. The germline gives CDR1 LNHDA, CDR2 SQIVND (reference sequence). This CDR3 is CASSIPQGLNEKLFF. The CDR3 DNA follows: TGTGCCAGTAGTATTCCCCAGGGGCTCAATGAAAAACTGTTTTTT.

V is TRBV5-1 and J is TRBJ2-1; TRBD2 might be the D (5 bases). Trimming stripped 2 bases from V and 8 bases from J, with 8 bases between. In germline, CDR1 is SGHRS, CDR2 YFSETQ. This CDR3 region has 12 residues. CDR3 nucleotide sequence: TGCGCCAGCAGCTTCGGGGTCTATGAGCAGTTCTTC. Translation: CASSFGVYEQFF. Variable domain in full (rest from reference TRBV5-1 and TRBJ2-1): KAGVTQTPRYLIKTRGQQVTLSCSPISGHRSVSWYQQTPGQGLQFLFEYFSETQRNKGNFPGRFSGRQFSNSRSEMNVSTLELGDSALYLCASSFGVYEQFFGPGTRLTVL.

This clonotype was found a few times. This chain uses TRBV30 with TRBJ2-3, with D unresolved. Trimming removed 0 bases from V and 1 base from J, with 11 bases in between. CDR1 and CDR2 from the germline V gene are GTSNPN and SVGIG (reference sequence). This CDR3 comprises 15 residues. The CDR3 bases are TGTGCCTGGAGTGTGTCAGCTGTTGGCACAGATACGCAGTATTTT. Translation: CAWSVSAVGTDTQYF.

The V and J genes are TRBV25-1 and TRBJ2-7; 8 bases map to TRBD1. The CDR3 is 14 amino acids. Germline CDR1 MGHDK, CDR2 SYGVNS. After removal of 2 bases from V and 6 bases from J, the junction contained 6 bases not matched to a gene. The CDR3 here is CASSEQIGQGEQYF. The CDR3, as DNA: TGTGCCAGCAGTGAACAGATTGGACAGGGCGAGCAGTACTTC.

The chain joins TRBV11-3 to TRBJ1-4, with 10 bases that match TRBD1. V lost 2 bases, J lost 7 bases, and 4 bases stayed unmatched. Germline V lookup: CDR1 SGHNT, CDR2 YENEEA. The CDR3 contains 15 residues. The CDR3 region is CASSLRRTGGEKLFF. The CDR3 coding sequence is TGTGCCAGCAGCTTACGCCGGACAGGGGGTGAAAAACTGTTTTTT.

This clonotype was counted between two and nine times. V is TRBV2 and J is TRBJ1-1, with no clear D. With 6 bases removed from V and 6 bases from J, the gap between germline ends came to 5 bases. CDR3 size: 10 residues. Germline loops: CDR1 SNHLY, CDR2 FYNNEI. The CDR3 sequence is CASSGPEAFF. CDR3 DNA sequence: TGTGCCAGCAGCGGCCCTGAAGCTTTCTTT.

This clonotype was seen more than once but under ten times. The chain recombines TRBV12-3 or TRBV12-4 with TRBJ1-4, with 8 bases identical to TRBD1. J was trimmed by 7 bases and V by 4 bases; bases with no gene match: 8. This CDR3 has 15 amino acids. CDR3 bases: TGTGCCAGCAGTTCGCCGGACAGGGAAGGTGAAAAACTGTTTTTT. Amino acid sequence: CASSSPDREGEKLFF.

V and J are TRBV2 and TRBJ1-3, with D uncertain. The germline CDR1 and CDR2 sequences are SNHLY and FYNNEI. Trimming removed 2 bases at V and 3 bases at J, with 8 bases between. This CDR3 is built from 14 residues. CDR3 nucleotide sequence: TGTGCCAGCAGTGAATTTGGGATTGGAAACACCATATATTTT. The encoded protein is CASSEFGIGNTIYF.

The rearrangement links TRBV7-2 to TRBJ2-1; 7 nucleotides line up with TRBD1. The CDR3 covers 14 residues. Germline V lookup: CDR1 SGHTA, CDR2 FQGNSA. With 0 bases clipped from V and 6 bases from J, the junction kept 2 bases outside the gene matches. The CDR3 bases are TGTGCCAGCAGCTTAGCCAACAGGGGCAATGAGCAGTTCTTC. Encoded protein: CASSLANRGNEQFF.

Worth noting for this clonotype: A read error is likely, as this CDR3 ends without the conserved phenylalanine or tryptophan. The V gene is TRBV5-1, the J gene TRBJ2-5; 10 nucleotides match TRBD1. The J call could be wrong; TRBJ2-7 is a better fit for the DNA end. This CDR3 contains 15 residues. Germline V gene data show CDR1 as SGHRS and CDR2 as YFSETQ. CDR3 residues: CASSLAGQGNYEQYL. The CDR3 DNA is TGCGCCAGCAGCCTGGCGGGACAGGGGAACTACGAGCAGTACCTC.

V is TRBV30 and J is TRBJ1-3, with 7 bases identical to TRBD1. Germline lookup yields CDR1 GTSNPN and CDR2 SVGIG (reference sequence). Germline trimming cut 4 bases from V and 3 bases from J; bases unmatched to any gene: 3. The CDR3 covers 13 residues. The CDR3 is CAWKQGGGNTIYF. The CDR3 bases are TGTGCCTGGAAGCAGGGGGGTGGAAACACCATATATTTT.

CDR3 region: CATSDHRQGAADTQYF. CDR3 in DNA: TGTGCCACCAGTGACCACCGACAGGGTGCGGCAGATACGCAGTATTTT. The V and J genes are TRBV24-1 and TRBJ2-3; 7 bases line up with TRBD1. Trimming removed 4 bases from V and 4 bases from J; junction bases left unmatched: 10. The CDR3 runs to 16 residues. Germline CDR1 KGHDR, CDR2 SFDVKD.

V gene TRBV20-1 combines with J gene TRBJ2-6; TRBD2 is a possible D gene (5 bases). The CDR3 totals 16 residues. Germline V gene lookup returns CDR1 DFQATT and CDR2 SNEGSKA (reference sequence). Trimming took 6 bases from V and 0 from J, leaving 15 bases between them. DNA for the CDR3: TGCAGTGCCGTGACTCTCGGGGTCTCTGGGGCCAACGTCCTGACTTTC. This sequence encodes CSAVTLGVSGANVLTF.